This paragraph covers one T cell receptor beta chain sequence. Its cognate antigen is unknown. This record belongs to a study of T cells in Graves' hyperthyroidism and ophthalmopathy. Overall study findings and caveats: Blood also carried most thyroid clonotypes expanded above 0.001.

Trimming removed 3 bases at V and 2 bases at J, with 13 bases between. Germline CDR1 and CDR2: SNHLY and FYNNEI. This CDR3 has 15 amino acids. Patients with ophthalmopathy all had a Clinical Activity Score of at least 3, a NOSPECS grade of at least 4 and duration under 3 months. Isolation of PBMCs was performed on 8.5 to 10 ml fresh peripheral blood. There were TCR beta CDR3 regions amplified from RNA transcripts. RT-PCR in the first round (using the HTBI primer set) targeted the TCR CDR3. TCRdb redid the calling of the multiplex PCR reads with MiXCR, one entry per CDR3 protein. The repertoire holds 640,000 or so distinct CDR3 sequences, 14% to 15% seen once, with around 4.5% in the top ten.

The sequencing sample was made of blood. The V gene is TRBV2, the J gene TRBJ2-5; D call uncertain. The source of this sequence is a woman in her 40s with Graves' ophthalmopathy. In DNA form, the CDR3 reads TGTGCCAGCAGTGATTTCTCACGGTCTCAAGAGACCCAGTACTTC. Translated, it gives CASSDFSRSQETQYF. The whole variable domain, filled in from reference TRBV2 and TRBJ2-5, reads EPEVTQTPSHQVTQMGQEVILRCVPISNHLYFYWYRQILGQKVEFLVSFYNNEISEKSEIFDDQFSVERPDGSNFTLKIRSTKLEDSAMYFCASSDFSRSQETQYFGPGTRLLVL.